The 3 T cell receptor beta chains below all came from one sample that was sequenced in a study of OX40 agonist ivuxolimab in advanced cancers. This table comes from immunoSEQ multiplex PCR, and its TCRdb copy is limited to in-frame clones, with some not included. The table records about 82,000 clones, 91% of them present only once. This specimen was CD4+ or CD8+ T cells sorted from blood, taken in a trial of the OX40 agonist ivuxolimab. These receptors came from an adult with an advanced solid tumor such as melanoma, head and neck, liver or kidney cancer.

The rearrangement joins TRBV28 to TRBJ1-4; D is possibly TRBD1 (5 bases). V was cut by 7 bases and J by 4 bases, with 19 bases left in between. The CDR3 length is 16 residues. From germline, CDR1 is MDHEN and CDR2 SYDVKM. CDR3: CASIGSTGTGNEKLFF. The CDR3 nucleotides read TGTGCCAGCATCGGGTCTACGGGGACGGGTAATGAAAAACTGTTTTTT.

V gene TRBV19 combines with J gene TRBJ1-1, with a tentative D call TRBD1 (5 bases). Trimming took 1 base from V and 7 from J, leaving 13 bases between them. This CDR3 comprises 14 residues. Germline values: CDR1 LNHDA, CDR2 SQIVND (reference sequence). This CDR3 reads CASSIVPGQGEAFF. The CDR3 DNA follows: TGTGCCAGTAGTATAGTCCCAGGGCAGGGTGAAGCTTTCTTT.

This clone was found once. The chain couples TRBV5-1 to TRBJ2-2, with 11 bases fitting TRBD2. Germline V lookup: CDR1 SGHRS, CDR2 YFSETQ. CDR3 length equals 16 residues. With 0 bases clipped from V and 5 bases from J, the junction kept 3 bases outside the gene matches. The CDR3 loop is CASSLGLAGHTGELFF. The CDR3, as DNA: TGCGCCAGCAGCTTGGGACTAGCGGGGCATACCGGGGAGCTGTTTTTT.